Shown below are 9 T cell receptor beta chains from a single sample sequenced in a study of regulatory T cells (dated by TCRdb to the late 2010s). Beyond this particular receptor, the publication reports: Compared with both autologous conventional CD4+ cells and control regulatory T cells, regulatory T cells from CD3G-deficient patients had reduced Shannon diversity.

Which antigens these TCRs recognize remains unknown. The library relied on the immunoSEQ multiplex PCR assay. The multiplex PCR relied on 52 forward TRBV primers and 13 reverse TRBJ primers, and amplification bias was corrected through assay-based and computational methods. This is the immuneACCESS table as TCRdb keeps it, with only in-frame sequences that have V and J called. A part of the clones is gone; compared with another copy, unresolved V genes explain less than half, and the rest is unexplained. For this sample there are around 6,000 clones; 75% to 90% appear just once. Roughly 2.1% of the sample is in the top ten clones. Sequencing was carried out using CD4+ Tregs sorted from blood. These receptors were collected from a person in their late teens or twenties with CD3G deficiency.

The rearrangement joins TRBV5-1 to TRBJ1-1, with D possibly matching TRBD1 (6 bases). The germline V gene has CDR1 SGHRS and CDR2 YFSETQ. The CDR3 has 14 residues. Trimming cost V 5 bases and J 0 bases, with 11 bases left between them. The CDR3 loop is CASSPGHLNTEAFF. The CDR3 coding sequence is TGCGCCAGCAGTCCGGGACACCTGAACACTGAAGCTTTCTTT.

This chain joins TRBV10-3 and TRBJ2-3, with D perhaps matching TRBD2 (6 bases). Trimming took 1 base from V and 2 from J, leaving 10 bases between them. In germline, CDR1 is ENHRY, CDR2 SYGVKD. The CDR3 has 15 amino acids. The CDR3 loop reads CAISEFSGDTDTQYF. CDR3 nucleotides: TGTGCCATCAGTGAGTTTAGCGGCGACACAGATACGCAGTATTTT.

This clone was counted between two and nine times. The rearrangement joins TRBV6-1 to TRBJ2-7, with D perhaps matching TRBD2 (7 bases). This CDR3 is built from 15 residues. The ends were cut back, 6 bases at V and 0 bases at J, with 15 bases in the middle. Germline assignment: CDR1 MNHNS and CDR2 SASEGT. In DNA, the CDR3 is TGTGCCAGCAGCCGTGGGGGGGGCCTCTCCTACGAGCAGTACTTC. It specifies CASSRGGGLSYEQYF.

V usage is TRBV28 and J usage is TRBJ2-2, with TRBD1 identical over 7 bases. With V trimmed by 7 bases and J by 4 bases, 9 bases remained unmatched. This CDR3 region has 15 residues. The germline gives CDR1 MDHEN, CDR2 SYDVKM. CDR3 DNA sequence: TGTGCCAGCATGGTACAGGGGTTTGGCACCGGGGAGCTGTTTTTT. It codes for CASMVQGFGTGELFF.

V gene TRBV18 combines with J gene TRBJ2-1; D might be TRBD1 (6 bases). V was pared by 3 bases and J by 10 bases, with 13 bases between. This CDR3 contains 13 residues. The V gene's germline CDR1 is KGHSH and CDR2 LQKENI. CDR3 protein: CASSPGPQGEQFF. The DNA for the CDR3 is TGTGCCAGCTCACCCGGGCCCCAGGGGGAGCAGTTCTTC.

This sequence joins TRBV7-2 and TRBJ2-3, with TRBD2 as a possible D gene (6 bases). Looked up from germline, CDR1 is SGHTA and CDR2 is FQGNSA. Trimming removed 3 bases from V and 6 bases from J, with 10 bases in between. The CDR3 contains 13 residues. This CDR3 reads CASSFGRYDTQYF. DNA for the CDR3: TGTGCCAGCAGCTTCGGGAGATACGATACGCAGTATTTT.

J is TRBJ2-1 and V is TRBV28; D is possibly TRBD2 (6 bases). The germline V gene has CDR1 MDHEN and CDR2 SYDVKM. The V gene lost 6 bases and the J gene lost 10 bases, with 16 bases spanning the gap. The CDR3 extends over 13 amino acids. The CDR3 loop reads CASRSLGLGEQFF. CDR3 nucleotides: TGTGCCAGCAGATCGTTGGGACTTGGCGAGCAGTTCTTC.

The chain couples TRBV28 to TRBJ2-7, with D possibly being TRBD2 (7 bases). The V gene lost 5 bases and the J gene lost 3 bases, with 17 bases spanning the gap. The germline V gene encodes CDR1 MDHEN and CDR2 SYDVKM. This CDR3 spans 15 amino acids. The CDR3 protein is CASSLAGDYNYEQYF. CDR3 nucleotides: TGTGCCAGCAGTCTGGCAGGGGACTACAACTACGAGCAGTACTTC.

J is TRBJ1-1 and V is TRBV6-1, with TRBD1 matching over 7 bases. The ends lost 3 bases at V and 3 bases at J; junction bases unmatched: 1. This CDR3 has 13 amino acids. CDR1 and CDR2 (germline): MNHNS, SASEGT. The CDR3 protein is CASSEQGDTEAFF. CDR3 coding DNA: TGTGCCAGCAGTGAGCAGGGGGACACTGAAGCTTTCTTT.